These 30 T cell receptor beta chains were all obtained from the same sample, sequenced in a study of molecular identifiers for immune sequencing clone quantification listed by TCRdb under 2018. Libraries were made using PCR. The sequencing machine was a NextSeq 500. The public reads were quality trimmed at Q25 with fastp and then assembled into clones with MiXCR by TCRdb, keeping productive beta chains. When rows share a CDR3 protein, they turn into one entry using the most common DNA and genes. For this sample there are about 630,000 distinct CDR3 sequences; about 25% appear just once. The top ten hold about 0.81% of the sample. The sample consisted of naive CD8+ T cells from blood, with Jurkat cell RNA spiked in. The cell subset or site label of this sample denotes: FACS-sorted CD8+CD4-CCR7+CD45RA+ naive T cells. All receptors come from a human donor in good health. Some libraries in this study had Jurkat cell RNA spiked in.

The rearrangement joins TRBV6-2 or TRBV6-3 to TRBJ2-2, with 9 bases matching TRBD2. J was trimmed by 1 base and V by 2 bases; bases with no gene match: 8. CDR1 is MNHEY and CDR2 is SVGEGT in the germline V gene. The CDR3 spans 18 residues. The DNA for the CDR3 is TGTGCCAGCAGTTACACCTTCACTAGCGGGTGGAACACCGGGGAGCTGTTTTTT. This codes for CASSYTFTSGWNTGELFF.

This chain connects TRBV19 to TRBJ1-2; D is undetermined. The CDR3 has 14 amino acids. The V gene's germline CDR1 is LNHDA and CDR2 SQIVND (reference sequence). The germline V and J ends were trimmed by 0 bases and 6 bases, with 11 bases remaining between them. The CDR3 here is CASSIDRSYNGYTF. CDR3 nucleotides: TGTGCCAGTAGTATAGATCGATCGTATAATGGCTACACCTTC.

This clonotype was counted many times. The chain combines TRBV12-3 or TRBV12-4 with TRBJ2-3; 8 bases fit TRBD2. This CDR3 has 16 amino acids. Trimming cost V 6 bases and J 2 bases; bases outside gene matches: 10. DNA for the CDR3: TGTGCCAGCAGCCCCCAGCGGGGGCCTAACACAGATACGCAGTATTTT. Protein sequence: CASSPQRGPNTDTQYF.

The chain carries TRBV20-1 and TRBJ1-2; 9 bases agree with TRBD1. Germline CDR1 reads DFQATT; CDR2 reads SNEGSKA (reference sequence). V shed 3 bases and J 2 bases; nucleotides not matched to a gene: 1. The length of the CDR3 is 13 residues. CDR3 loop: CSARGQGNYGYTF. For the CDR3, the DNA is TGCAGTGCTAGGGGACAGGGAAACTATGGCTACACCTTC.

The chain links TRBV3-1 to TRBJ1-1; D possibly corresponds to TRBD1 (5 bases). The CDR3 is made up of 14 amino acids. Trimming cost V 5 bases and J 1 base, with 11 bases left between them. Germline CDR1 is LGHDT and CDR2 is YNNKEL (reference sequence). The CDR3 protein is CASSNPGGNTEAFF. The CDR3 bases are TGTGCCAGCAGCAACCCCGGGGGGAACACTGAAGCTTTCTTT.

Turning to this clonotype: This may be a read error: a much more frequent sequence differs by one nucleotide. The chain carries TRBV27 and TRBJ1-1; D uncertain. CDR3 length equals 15 residues. The V end was cut by 4 bases, the J end by 2 bases, with 14 bases between. Germline CDR1 MNHEY, CDR2 SMNVEV (reference sequence). The CDR3 DNA sequence: TGTGCCAGCAGTTATTCACAGAGAAGAAACACTGAAGCTTTCTTT. This translates into CASSYSQRRNTEAFF.

The V call is TRBV7-9, the J call TRBJ1-1; D ambiguous. This CDR3 has 13 amino acids. Trimming shortened V by 6 bases and J by 1 base, and 9 bases separated the two germline ends. Germline CDR1 reads SEHNR; CDR2 reads FQNEAQ (reference sequence). The CDR3 coding sequence is TGTGCCAGCAGTGCCCCGTGGAACACTGAAGCTTTCTTT. It codes for CASSAPWNTEAFF.

This clonotype has at least ten counts. This chain links TRBV28 with TRBJ1-2, with D hard to call. The CDR3 totals 12 residues. The V gene's germline CDR1 is MDHEN and CDR2 SYDVKM. V dropped 6 bases and J dropped 10 bases, with 15 bases sitting between them. The DNA of the CDR3 is TGTGCCAGCAGACCCGACCGGATCTCCTACACCTTC. Residues: CASRPDRISYTF.

A few counts support this clonotype. Possible read error: a much larger clone is one base away. V and J are TRBV7-8 and TRBJ2-3; 10 bases match TRBD2. Germline V gene sequence: CDR1 SGHVS, CDR2 FQNEAQ. This CDR3 region has 17 residues. The CDR3 loop reads CASSLDPAGGLADTRYF. The DNA of the CDR3 is TGTGCCAGCAGCTTAGATCCAGCGGGGGGGCTGGCAGATACGCGGTATTTT.

On this clonotype: This sequence may be a read error, since a much larger clone differs from it by one base. V and J are TRBV27 and TRBJ2-7; the match to TRBD1 covers 8 bases. This CDR3 is built from 15 residues. Looked up from germline, CDR1 is MNHEY and CDR2 is SMNVEV (reference sequence). CDR3 sequence reads: CASSMTGDGAYAQYF. In DNA form, the CDR3 reads TGTGCCAGCAGCATGACAGGGGATGGAGCCTACGCGCAGTACTTC.

This chain connects TRBV6-2 or TRBV6-3 to TRBJ2-1; 8 nucleotides match TRBD1. This CDR3 spans 16 amino acids. Germline loops: CDR1 MNHEY, CDR2 SVGEGT. Trimming cost V 5 bases and J 9 bases; bases outside gene matches: 15. CDR3: CASSNPATTGGSEQFF. CDR3 nucleotide sequence: TGTGCCAGCAGTAACCCTGCCACCACAGGGGGTAGTGAGCAGTTCTTC.

This clonotype showed up just a few times. The chain links TRBV4-1 to TRBJ1-1; tentative D call: TRBD1 (5 bases). The germline CDR1 and CDR2 sequences are MGHRA and YSYEKL. With 4 bases removed from V and 1 base from J, the gap between germline ends came to 19 bases. The CDR3 sequence is 17 residues long. The CDR3 nucleotides are TGCGCCAGCAGCCCTGGATGGGGCGGGACGGAGAACACTGAAGCTTTCTTT. Encoded protein: CASSPGWGGTENTEAFF.

This clonotype has a count of ten or more. The chain recombines TRBV6-5 with TRBJ2-3; D is uncertain. V lost 5 bases to trimming and J lost 5 bases, with 14 bases between them. The germline V gene has CDR1 MNHEY and CDR2 SVGAGI. The CDR3 runs 14 residues. The DNA of the CDR3 is TGTGCCAGCAGTACGCCCCTGGTCGTAGATACGCAGTATTTT. Amino acid sequence: CASSTPLVVDTQYF.

V and J are TRBV24-1 and TRBJ2-3, with 11 bases fitting TRBD2. The length of the CDR3 is 16 residues. Germline loops: CDR1 KGHDR, CDR2 SFDVKD. V shed 5 bases, J shed 1 base, and the junction held 4 bases outside the gene matches. For the CDR3, the DNA is TGTGCCACCAGTGTCGGTAGCGGGAGGGGCACAGATACGCAGTATTTT. It translates to CATSVGSGRGTDTQYF.

This clonotype was counted many times. This rearrangement joins TRBV25-1 to TRBJ2-5; maybe TRBD2 (5 bases). From germline, CDR1 is MGHDK and CDR2 SYGVNS. V was trimmed by 4 bases and J by 4 bases, leaving 13 bases between them. The CDR3 runs 14 residues. CDR3 loop: CASSVGRTRETQYF. CDR3 coding DNA: TGTGCCAGCAGTGTTGGGAGAACCCGAGAGACCCAGTACTTC.

The sample holds many counts of this clonotype. This may be a read error: a much more frequent sequence differs by one nucleotide. The rearrangement links TRBV11-3 to TRBJ2-3; weak D call: TRBD1 (5 bases). V lost 6 bases and J lost 2, with 9 bases in between. The CDR3 is 13 amino acids. Germline V gene sequence: CDR1 SGHNT, CDR2 YENEEA. The CDR3 reads CASSLQDTDTQYF. The CDR3 region has the DNA TGTGCCAGCAGTTTACAGGACACAGATACGCAGTATTTT.

This clonotype came up a few times. V is TRBV13 and J is TRBJ1-1; 7 positions match TRBD1. The CDR3 runs to 15 residues. With V trimmed by 5 bases and J by 2 bases, 8 bases remained unmatched. Per germline, CDR1 PRHDT and CDR2 FYEKMQ (reference sequence). DNA of the CDR3: TGTGCCAGCAGCCGATGGGACAGCCCTAACACTGAAGCTTTCTTT. Its translation: CASSRWDSPNTEAFF.

This clonotype was counted many times. The chain recombines TRBV29-1 with TRBJ1-1; 9 bases are a match to TRBD1. In germline, CDR1 is SQVTM, CDR2 ANQGSEA. This CDR3 region has 13 residues. V lost 6 bases and J lost 4; bases outside the gene matches: 6. The CDR3 loop reads CSVVTGGGTEAFF. The CDR3 DNA is TGCAGCGTGGTGACAGGGGGGGGCACTGAAGCTTTCTTT.

This clonotype appeared a few times. The chain carries TRBV6-5 and TRBJ2-5; 7 nucleotides match TRBD1. Germline V gives CDR1 MNHEY, CDR2 SVGAGI. V lost 5 bases and J lost 3; bases outside the gene matches: 9. The CDR3 runs to 15 residues. CDR3 sequence: CASSVAGGWEETQYF. The CDR3 bases are TGTGCCAGCAGTGTGGCAGGGGGATGGGAAGAGACCCAGTACTTC.

A note on this clonotype: Germline and junction disagree at one end, which may indicate a read error. This chain connects TRBV7-6 to TRBJ1-5, with 7 bases lining up with TRBD1. Per the germline V gene, CDR1 is SGHVS and CDR2 is FNYEAQ. This CDR3 spans 15 amino acids. The CDR3 loop is CACSQTTGVNQPQHF. CDR3 DNA sequence: TGTGCCTGCAGCCAAACCACAGGGGTCAATCAGCCCCAGCATTTT.

This clonotype appeared many times. The chain is built from TRBV5-4 and TRBJ1-1; D might be TRBD1 (6 bases). Germline values: CDR1 SGHNT, CDR2 YYREEE (reference sequence). CDR3 length: 14 amino acids. The germline V and J ends were trimmed by 5 bases and 4 bases, with 15 bases remaining between them. The CDR3 here is CASSTTRGSTEAFF. CDR3 DNA sequence: TGTGCCAGCAGTACGACCAGGGGTTCCACTGAAGCTTTCTTT. The full variable domain, completed using reference TRBV5-4 and TRBJ1-1, is ETGVTQSPTHLIKTRGQQVTLRCSSQSGHNTVSWYQQALGQGPQFIFQYYREEENGRGNFPPRFSGLQFPNYSSELNVNALELDDSALYLCASSTTRGSTEAFFGQGTRLTVV.

As for this clonotype: The junction does not match germline at one end; this may be a read error. V usage is TRBV3-1 and J usage is TRBJ2-3; D is undetermined. Germline V CDR1 and CDR2: LGHDT, YNNKEL (reference sequence). CDR3 length equals 13 residues. For the CDR3, the DNA is TGTGCCGGCAGCCAAACCTCCGGAGATACGCAGTATTTT. This encodes CAGSQTSGDTQYF.

This clonotype was found many times. The rearrangement joins TRBV29-1 to TRBJ1-3; D possibly corresponds to TRBD1 (5 bases). CDR1 and CDR2 from the germline V gene are SQVTM and ANQGSEA. The CDR3 loop spans 15 amino acids. Trimming left V 4 bases short and J 0 bases short, with 13 bases between. In nucleotides, the CDR3 is TGCAGCGTTGCGTCTGGGGCGAGCTCTGGAAACACCATATATTTT. Its translation is CSVASGASSGNTIYF.

This clonotype was seen more than once but under ten times. The chain joins TRBV6-5 to TRBJ2-2, with TRBD1 matching over 8 bases. Germline CDR1 MNHEY, CDR2 SVGAGI. The CDR3 sequence is 19 residues long. V lost 4 bases and J lost 4; bases outside the gene matches: 17. The CDR3 sequence is CASSWVGQARGPGTGELFF. DNA for the CDR3: TGTGCCAGCAGTTGGGTGGGTCAGGCCAGGGGGCCCGGCACCGGGGAGCTGTTTTTT.

This clonotype has ten or more counts. CDR3 sequence: CASSSSNRLGTYNEQFF. As DNA, the CDR3 is TGTGCCAGCAGCTCCTCAAACCGACTAGGTACCTACAATGAGCAGTTCTTC. The chain couples TRBV7-8 to TRBJ2-1; possibly TRBD2 for D (6 bases). This CDR3 has 17 residues. Germline-derived CDR1 and CDR2 are SGHVS and FQNEAQ. Deletions cut 4 bases from V and 2 bases from J, with 18 bases between. The whole variable domain, filled in from reference TRBV7-8 and TRBJ2-1, reads GAGVSQSPRYKVAKRGQDVALRCDPISGHVSLFWYQQALGQGPEFLTYFQNEAQLDKSGLPSDRFFAERPEGSVSTLKIQRTQQEDSAVYLCASSSSNRLGTYNEQFFGPGTRLTVL.

This clonotype occurred a few times. V gene TRBV2 combines with J gene TRBJ2-7, with D possibly matching TRBD2 (5 bases). CDR3 length equals 13 residues. Germline assignment: CDR1 SNHLY and CDR2 FYNNEI. V was pared by 2 bases and J by 6 bases, with 11 bases between. CDR3 region: CASSEFRSGEQYF. In DNA form, the CDR3 reads TGTGCCAGCAGTGAATTTAGGAGCGGCGAGCAGTACTTC.

A note on this clonotype: A clone one base away is much larger, so this may be a read error. The chain recombines TRBV27 with TRBJ1-6; no clear D. From germline, CDR1 is MNHEY and CDR2 SMNVEV (reference sequence). This CDR3 is built from 14 residues. The CDR3 reads CASSEQSVYSHLHF. In nucleotides, the CDR3 is TGTGCCAGCAGTGAACAGTCAGTATATTCACACCTCCACTTT.

A remark on this clonotype: This may be a read error, as it is one base from a much larger clone. J is TRBJ2-2 and V is TRBV24-1; 7 bases map to TRBD2. There are 15 residues in the CDR3. Looked up from germline, CDR1 is KGHDR and CDR2 is SFDVKD. This chain's CDR3 is CATSDPRTSPGGLFF. The CDR3 region has the DNA TGTGCCACCAGTGACCCTAGGACTAGTCCCGGGGGGCTGTTTTTT.

This chain connects TRBV29-1 to TRBJ2-1; 8 nucleotides line up with TRBD1. The CDR3 runs 15 residues. With V trimmed by 0 bases and J by 6 bases, 7 bases remained unmatched. Germline CDR1 is SQVTM and CDR2 is ANQGSEA. CDR3 protein: CSVEEGRGRPNEQFF. CDR3 bases: TGCAGCGTTGAAGAGGGCAGGGGGCGCCCCAATGAGCAGTTCTTC.

This clonotype was observed many times. The chain is built from TRBV10-3 and TRBJ1-1; 9 nucleotides align to TRBD1. Trimming at V came to 8 bases and at J to 5 bases, leaving 6 bases not matched to a gene. Germline assignment: CDR1 ENHRY and CDR2 SYGVKD. The length of the CDR3 is 13 residues. The CDR3 loop reads CAIDEGQGTEAFF. For the CDR3, the DNA is TGTGCCATCGATGAGGGACAGGGAACTGAAGCTTTCTTT.